A single sample is the source of the 4 T cell receptor beta chains below, sequenced in a study of T cell responses to AZD1222 COVID-19 vaccine. TCRdb keeps only in-frame clones here, not all; method: immunoSEQ multiplex PCR. The sample includes approximately 150,000 clones, roughly 88% of them seen just once. Sequences were derived from peripheral blood, sampled 28 days after the second dose of the MenACWY control vaccine. These receptors all stem from an adult who received the MenACWY meningococcal vaccine as a control.

This chain's CDR3 is CASSLTGYEQYF. In DNA, the CDR3 is TGTGCCAGCAGCTTAACCGGCTACGAGCAGTACTTC. The chain combines TRBV7-9 with TRBJ2-7; D gene ambiguous. Germline values: CDR1 SEHNR, CDR2 FQNEAQ (reference sequence). This CDR3 region has 12 residues. The V gene lost 2 bases and the J gene lost 3 bases, with 5 bases spanning the gap.

V gene TRBV6-2 or TRBV6-3 combines with J gene TRBJ1-5; tentative D call: TRBD1 (5 bases). V lost 4 bases and J 3 bases, leaving 13 bases between the germline ends. CDR1 is MNHEY, CDR2 SVGEGT, per germline. The CDR3 is 15 amino acids. CDR3 sequence (DNA): TGTGCCAGCAGTTCCCTCGGGGCGTACAATCAGCCCCAGCATTTT. Translated, it gives CASSSLGAYNQPQHF.

The chain joins TRBV28 to TRBJ1-4; D is ambiguous. The CDR3 consists of 13 residues. Germline loops: CDR1 MDHEN, CDR2 SYDVKM. The V end was cut by 6 bases, the J end by 4 bases, with 9 bases between. The DNA for the CDR3 is TGTGCCAGCAGGGGTGGGTTTAATGAAAAACTGTTTTTT. As protein: CASRGGFNEKLFF.

The rearrangement uses TRBV23-1 and TRBJ1-3; D remains unclear. TRBV23-1 is placed among ORFs of uncertain function. V gave up 0 bases and J gave up 0 bases, with 9 bases separating them. This CDR3 has 16 amino acids. Written as DNA, the CDR3 is TGCGCCAGCAGTCAATCGGCCTACCTCTCTGGAAACACCATATATTTT. Its protein is CASSQSAYLSGNTIYF.